This TCR beta chain was recovered during a study of long-term antiretroviral therapy in people with HIV. Notes on the study in general: Pre-ART-expanded clones dominated the repertoire at all time points. Someone took the blood between about 2004 and 2018, maybe while older ART regimens were in use. Even long-term ART left TRB diversity below transplant donor controls, despite gains.

With respect to this clone: No antigen is known for it.

Run at survey level, the immunoSEQ assay was version v3.0. Sequencing was intended to reach roughly 35,000-50,000 T-cell genomes per sample. Profiled with immunoSEQ multiplex PCR; TCRdb holds only in-frame clones, not every one. Among thousands of clones listed, about 76% were seen once. V dropped 8 bases and J dropped 5; count of bases not matched to a gene: 7. From germline, CDR1 is SNHLY and CDR2 FYNNEI. There are 13 residues in the CDR3. This specimen consisted of unsorted PBMCs, obtained approximately eleven months before starting antiretroviral therapy. The sequence derives from a man between 40 and 49 years old with HIV. The gene calls are TRBV2 and TRBJ2-7; TRBD2 aligns across 9 bases. DNA of the CDR3: TGTGCCAGCTTCGGCGGGGGGGCCCACGAGCAGTACTTC. Translating gives CASFGGGAHEQYF.